This entry features one TCR beta chain sequence. Its antigen remains unidentified. Germline CDR1 and CDR2: SGHTA and FQGNSA. Trimming took off 5 bases at V and 5 bases at J, with 19 bases between the two ends. This CDR3 contains 16 residues. Some clones are missing from TCRdb's copy, which holds only in-frame ones; the method was immunoSEQ multiplex PCR. The data hold 80,000 to 90,000 clones, with roughly 90% observed a single time. The data belong to a study of graft-versus-host responses after intestinal transplantation. The chain is built from TRBV7-2 and TRBJ1-3; D might be TRBD1 (5 bases). The material was unstimulated CD4+ T cells sorted from spleen or lymph node cells, obtained before intestinal transplant. The TCR comes from a human donor who received an intestinal transplant. The DNA for the CDR3 is TGTGCCAGCAGCCCATACTTATGGAGGGGCCGAAACACCATATATTTT. Translated, it gives CASSPYLWRGRNTIYF.